This T cell receptor beta chain stems from a study of blood T cells in healthy people across ages. General study results and limits: Samples with more naive T cells showed higher observed beta diversity. In the absence of known donor CMV status, changes in expanded clonotypes were possibly confounded.

At least ten counts were recorded for this clonotype. Antigen specificity is unknown. Isolation per sample recovered at least 7 million PBMCs. A sample-barcoded 5' primer and a J-beta primer mix were used in a second PCR of roughly 7 to 12 cycles. TCRdb re-called the 5' RACE reads through MiXCR, storing one row per CDR3 protein. The table has 650,000 to 700,000 distinct CDR3 sequences, 32% seen once. The CDR3 runs 15 residues. Trimming stripped 5 bases from V and 0 bases from J, with 13 bases between. Germline assignment: CDR1 DFQATT and CDR2 SNEGSKA (reference sequence). This rearrangement joins TRBV20-1 to TRBJ1-4; possible D gene TRBD1, 5 bases. This receptor was obtained from a woman of 80 years or more in good health. The specimen was blood. DNA for the CDR3: TGCAGTGCTGAGGGGAGGCTGTCAACTAATGAAAAACTGTTTTTT. This codes for CSAEGRLSTNEKLFF.